These T cell receptor beta chains were read from a single sample in a study of Ad26.COV2.S vaccination and SARS-CoV-2 variants. Profiling relied on immunoSEQ multiplex PCR, and the TCRdb table lists in-frame clones only, not all of them. The table has approximately 420,000 clones, approximately 88% seen once. The specimen was peripheral blood, collected in a trial of Ad26.COV2.S vaccine versus placebo. Receptor source: a person between 18 and 60 years old who received the Ad26.COV2.S COVID-19 vaccine or a placebo. Each CDR3 is given with its conserved first and last residue. The order of the fields is V gene, D gene, clone size, J gene, CDR3 length, CDR3 protein, CDR3 DNA. D genes are given only for firm matches. Not all rows give a size; the values are once, few, many and, for expanded clones, a class.

TRBV6-2/TRBV6-3,.,.,TRBJ2-7,11,CASSGTLDRYF,TGTGCCAGCAGTGGGACTCTGGATCGGTACTTC
TRBV25-1,.,.,TRBJ1-2,15,CASSEYVPGAGGYTF,TGTGCCAGCAGTGAATATGTTCCGGGGGCGGGTGGCTACACCTTC
TRBV19,.,.,TRBJ1-4,16,CASSINGWGLREKLFF,TGTGCCAGTAGTATTAACGGATGGGGGCTTCGTGAAAAACTGTTTTTT
TRBV7-3,TRBD1,once,TRBJ2-2,14,CASSTGVDGGELFF,TGTGCCAGCAGCACAGGGGTTGATGGCGGGGAGCTGTTTTTT
TRBV6-5,TRBD1,.,TRBJ2-1,14,CASYGTGVINEQFF,TGTGCCAGCTACGGGACAGGGGTGATCAATGAGCAGTTCTTC
TRBV5-1,.,.,TRBJ1-2,14,CASREQGQNYGYTF,TGCGCCAGCAGAGAGCAGGGGCAGAACTATGGCTACACCTTC
TRBV27,.,.,TRBJ1-6,13,CASSLGKGSPLHF,TGTGCCAGCAGTTTAGGGAAAGGTTCACCCCTCCACTTT
TRBV27,.,.,TRBJ2-5,11,CASKALETQYF,TGTGCCAGCAAGGCCTTAGAGACCCAGTACTTC
TRBV5-6,TRBD1,.,TRBJ1-1,11,CASSDRGRAFF,TGTGCCAGCAGCGACAGGGGTAGGGCTTTCTTT
TRBV4-3,.,once,TRBJ2-3,16,CASSQDLGARVDTQYF,TGCGCCAGCAGCCAAGACCTGGGGGCCCGAGTTGATACGCAGTATTTT
TRBV9,.,.,TRBJ2-2,18,CASSEAEVGRRNTGELFF,TGTGCCAGCAGCGAGGCAGAGGTGGGACGGAGGAACACCGGGGAGCTGTTTTTT
TRBV5-1,.,.,TRBJ1-4,14,CASKGGMVNEKLFF,TGCGCCAGCAAGGGTGGCATGGTTAATGAAAAACTGTTTTTT
TRBV19,.,once,TRBJ1-1,14,CASSLLGVRPEAFF,TGTGCCAGTAGCCTCCTGGGAGTTCGGCCTGAAGCTTTCTTT
TRBV19,.,.,TRBJ2-7,15,CASSKVGIGSYEQYF,TGTGCCAGTAGTAAAGTAGGGATTGGCTCCTACGAGCAGTACTTC
TRBV9,.,once,TRBJ1-5,15,CASSVDPGTNQPQHF,TGTGCCAGCAGCGTAGATCCGGGGACCAATCAGCCCCAGCATTTT
TRBV9,.,.,TRBJ1-5,14,CASSPDPRNQPQHF,TGTGCCAGCAGCCCAGACCCCAGGAATCAGCCCCAGCATTTT
TRBV3-1/TRBV3-2,.,.,TRBJ1-1,14,CASSQVPLNTEAFF,TGTGCCAGCAGCCAAGTGCCACTGAACACTGAAGCTTTCTTT
TRBV30,TRBD2,.,TRBJ2-5,13,CAWMTSGAVTQYF,TGTGCCTGGATGACTAGCGGGGCGGTGACCCAGTACTTC
TRBV11-3,TRBD1,.,TRBJ1-1,14,CASSFAGGHTEAFF,TGTGCCAGCAGCTTCGCAGGGGGGCATACTGAAGCTTTCTTT
TRBV11-3,.,.,TRBJ2-1,15,CASSLSPTGYNEQFF,TGTGCCAGCAGCTTATCTCCAACAGGGTATAATGAGCAGTTCTTC
TRBV28,.,.,TRBJ2-7,16,CASSISGTSASYEQYF,TGTGCCAGCAGTATTAGTGGGACTTCCGCGTCCTACGAGCAGTACTTC
TRBV7-9,.,.,TRBJ2-7,18,CASSLEGPGQHLSYEQYF,TGTGCCAGCAGCTTAGAGGGGCCGGGGCAACACCTCTCCTACGAGCAGTACTTC
TRBV4-1,TRBD2,.,TRBJ2-3,17,CASSPMGAGGPSDTQYF,TGCGCCAGCAGCCCCATGGGAGCGGGGGGGCCATCAGATACGCAGTATTTT
TRBV27,.,.,TRBJ2-7,15,CASSFLGAGTYEQYF,TGTGCCAGCAGTTTCCTCGGCGCGGGGACCTACGAGCAGTACTTC
TRBV6-5,.,.,TRBJ2-5,12,CASSLASETQYF,TGTGCCAGCAGTCTAGCGAGTGAGACCCAGTACTTC
TRBV25-1,TRBD1,.,TRBJ1-2,15,CASSAGQGAYYGYTF,TGTGCCAGCAGTGCGGGACAGGGGGCCTACTATGGCTACACCTTC